These T cell receptor beta chains were read from a single sample in a study of cytomegalovirus exposure and HLA in healthy donors. Using immunoSEQ multiplex PCR, the repertoire was profiled, and TCRdb retains in-frame clones only, with some absent. The clone table shows 130,000 or so clones, with the ten largest holding 2% to 2.5%. The sample consisted of PBMCs. The receptors were gathered from a woman aged 18 to 35 in good health and CMV-seronegative. Both conserved end residues are part of each CDR3.

TRBJ1-1	TRBV7-9	CASRDIDRMNTEAFF
TRBJ2-5	TRBV21-1	CASSKARTGRRETQYF
TRBJ2-3	TRBV19	CASSMRLAGVVDTQYF
TRBJ1-2	TRBV19	CASSPRLFYGYTF
TRBJ2-1	TRBV27	CASSLSSGRALFEQFF
TRBJ2-7	TRBV14	CASSQRDYEQYF
TRBJ2-5	TRBV27	CASSSDRGRETQYF
TRBJ2-2	TRBV7-8	CASSIASGSNTGELFF
TRBJ1-2	TRBV25-1	CASSENLYYGYTF
TRBJ2-3	TRBV7-3	CASSLMGRGSGKSDTQYF
TRBJ1-1	TRBV4-1	CASSPSSLAGTEAFF
TRBJ2-1	TRBV4-2	CASSQDVREWSGEQFF
TRBJ1-3	TRBV7-6	CASSPKPPRTGPPNTIYF
TRBJ2-3	TRBV15	CATSRGLLLAGATDTQYF
TRBJ2-1	TRBV27	CASSRLTGTGGEEQFF